Presented here are 3 T cell receptor beta chains from one specimen sequenced in a study of post-analysis software for immune sequencing data. Study outcomes and limitations: In patients, about 5 TRBV segments were more frequent than in controls, with TRBV5-6, TRBV5-1 and TRBV20-1 among them.

Unique molecular identifiers were built into the TCR beta cDNA libraries. Via MiXCR, TCRdb re-called the PCR reads, giving one row per CDR3 protein. Of about 760,000 distinct CDR3 sequences in the sample, roughly 27% were seen once. Their target antigens are unknown. Sequenced input: blood. Source of these receptors: a girl between 5 and 17 years old with multiple sclerosis.

CDR3 sequence reads: CASSFGRGSGTEAFF. The CDR3 DNA follows: TGTGCCAGCAGTTTCGGCAGGGGTTCGGGCACTGAAGCTTTCTTT. The chain links TRBV12-3 or TRBV12-4 to TRBJ1-1, with a possible D match to TRBD1 (6 bases). CDR3 length: 15 amino acids. V gave up 3 bases and J gave up 4 bases, with 15 bases separating them.

Comment on this clonotype: At one end the junction does not follow the germline gene, possibly because of a read error. The chain is built from TRBV7-2 and TRBJ2-1; tentative D call: TRBD2 (6 bases). Per the germline V gene, CDR1 is SGHTA and CDR2 is FQGNSA. CDR3 length equals 12 residues. CDR3 coding DNA: TGTGACAGCAGCTTTCGGGGGATGGGGCAGTTCTTC. It translates to CDSSFRGMGQFF.

This rearrangement joins TRBV7-8 to TRBJ2-3; no clear D gene. CDR3 length: 12 residues. CDR1 is SGHVS, CDR2 FQNEAQ, per germline. Trimming took off 5 bases at V and 6 bases at J, with 9 bases between the two ends. CDR3 protein: CASSHSRDTQYF. In nucleotides, the CDR3 is TGTGCCAGCAGCCATAGCCGGGATACGCAGTATTTT. Together with reference TRBV7-8 and TRBJ2-3, the CDR3 gives the full variable domain: GAGVSQSPRYKVAKRGQDVALRCDPISGHVSLFWYQQALGQGPEFLTYFQNEAQLDKSGLPSDRFFAERPEGSVSTLKIQRTQQEDSAVYLCASSHSRDTQYFGPGTRLTVL.